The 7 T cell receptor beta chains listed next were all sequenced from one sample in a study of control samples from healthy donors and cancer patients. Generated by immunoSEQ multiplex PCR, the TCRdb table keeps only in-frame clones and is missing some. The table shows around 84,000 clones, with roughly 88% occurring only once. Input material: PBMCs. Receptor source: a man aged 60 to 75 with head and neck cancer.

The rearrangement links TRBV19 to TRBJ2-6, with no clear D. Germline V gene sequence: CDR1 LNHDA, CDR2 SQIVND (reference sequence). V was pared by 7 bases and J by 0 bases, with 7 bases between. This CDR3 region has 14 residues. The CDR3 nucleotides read TGTGCCAGTAATCGAGACTCTGGGGCCAACGTCCTGACTTTC. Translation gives CASNRDSGANVLTF.

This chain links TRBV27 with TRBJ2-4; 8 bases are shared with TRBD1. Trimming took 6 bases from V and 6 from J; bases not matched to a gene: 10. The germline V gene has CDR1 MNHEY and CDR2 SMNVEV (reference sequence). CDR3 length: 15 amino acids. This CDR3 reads CASSRAPDRANIQYF. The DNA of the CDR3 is TGTGCCAGCAGCAGAGCTCCGGACAGGGCAAACATTCAGTACTTC.

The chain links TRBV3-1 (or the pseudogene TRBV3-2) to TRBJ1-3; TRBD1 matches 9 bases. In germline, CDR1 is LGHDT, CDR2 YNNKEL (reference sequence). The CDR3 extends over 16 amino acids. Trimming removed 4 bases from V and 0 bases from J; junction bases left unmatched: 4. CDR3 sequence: CASSPGQGVSGNTIYF. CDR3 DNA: TGTGCCAGCAGCCCGGGACAGGGAGTCTCTGGAAACACCATATATTTT.

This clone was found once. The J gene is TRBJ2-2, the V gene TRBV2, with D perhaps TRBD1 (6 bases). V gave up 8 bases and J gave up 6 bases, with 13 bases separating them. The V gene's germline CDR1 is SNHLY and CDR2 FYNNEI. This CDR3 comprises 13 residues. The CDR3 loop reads CASSRQGSGELFF. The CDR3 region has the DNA TGTGCCAGCTCTCGGCAGGGGTCCGGGGAGCTGTTTTTT.

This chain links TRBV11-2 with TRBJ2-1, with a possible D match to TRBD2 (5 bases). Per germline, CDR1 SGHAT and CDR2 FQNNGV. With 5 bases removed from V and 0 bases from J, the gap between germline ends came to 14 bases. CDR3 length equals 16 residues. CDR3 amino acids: CASSPQTAGSYNEQFF. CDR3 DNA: TGTGCCAGCAGCCCACAAACGGCGGGCTCCTACAATGAGCAGTTCTTC.

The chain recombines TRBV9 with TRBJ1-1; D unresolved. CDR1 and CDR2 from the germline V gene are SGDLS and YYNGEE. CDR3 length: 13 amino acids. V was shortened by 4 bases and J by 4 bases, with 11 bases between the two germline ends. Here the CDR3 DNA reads TGTGCCAGCAGCCCCAACCCGGGCACTGAAGCTTTCTTT. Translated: CASSPNPGTEAFF.

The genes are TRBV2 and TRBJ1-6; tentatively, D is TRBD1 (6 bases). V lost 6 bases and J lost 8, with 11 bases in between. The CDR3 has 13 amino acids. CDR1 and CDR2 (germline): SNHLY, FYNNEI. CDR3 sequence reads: CASRVTGYSPLHF. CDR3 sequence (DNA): TGTGCCAGCAGGGTTACAGGGTATTCACCCCTCCACTTT.